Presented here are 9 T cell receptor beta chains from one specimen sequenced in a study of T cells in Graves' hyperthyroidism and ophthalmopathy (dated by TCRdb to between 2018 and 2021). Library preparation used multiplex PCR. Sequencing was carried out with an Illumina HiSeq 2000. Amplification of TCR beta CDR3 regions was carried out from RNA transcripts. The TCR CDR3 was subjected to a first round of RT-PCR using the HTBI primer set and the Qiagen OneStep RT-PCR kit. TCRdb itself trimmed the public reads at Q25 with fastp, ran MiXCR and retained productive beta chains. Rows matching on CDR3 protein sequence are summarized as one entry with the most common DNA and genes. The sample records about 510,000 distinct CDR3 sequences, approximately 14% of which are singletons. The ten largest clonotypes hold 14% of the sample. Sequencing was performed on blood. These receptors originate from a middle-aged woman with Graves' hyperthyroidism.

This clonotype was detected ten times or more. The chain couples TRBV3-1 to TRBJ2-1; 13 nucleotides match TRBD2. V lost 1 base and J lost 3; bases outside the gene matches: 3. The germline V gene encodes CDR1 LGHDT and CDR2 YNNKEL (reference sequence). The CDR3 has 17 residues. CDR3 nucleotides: TGTGCCAGCAGCCAAGGTTGGACTAGCGGGAGCTACAATGAGCAGTTCTTC. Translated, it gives CASSQGWTSGSYNEQFF.

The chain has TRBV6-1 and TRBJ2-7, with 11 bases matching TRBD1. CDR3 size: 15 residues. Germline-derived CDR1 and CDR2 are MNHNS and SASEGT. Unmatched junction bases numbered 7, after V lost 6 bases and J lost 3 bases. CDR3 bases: TGTGCCAGCAGATCGGGACAGGGGGGGTTCTACGAGCAGTACTTC. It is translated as CASRSGQGGFYEQYF.

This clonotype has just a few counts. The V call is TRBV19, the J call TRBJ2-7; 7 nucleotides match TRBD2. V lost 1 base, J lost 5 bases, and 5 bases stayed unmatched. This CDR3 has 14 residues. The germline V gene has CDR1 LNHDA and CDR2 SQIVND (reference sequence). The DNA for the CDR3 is TGTGCCAGTAGTATAGGTCGGGAGGACGACGAGCAGTACTTC. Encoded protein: CASSIGREDDEQYF. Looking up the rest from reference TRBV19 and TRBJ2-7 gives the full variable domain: DGGITQSPKYLFRKEGQNVTLSCEQNLNHDAMYWYRQDPGQGLRLIYYSQIVNDFQKGDIAEGYSVSREKKESFPLTVTSAQKNPTAFYLCASSIGREDDEQYFGPGTRLTVT.

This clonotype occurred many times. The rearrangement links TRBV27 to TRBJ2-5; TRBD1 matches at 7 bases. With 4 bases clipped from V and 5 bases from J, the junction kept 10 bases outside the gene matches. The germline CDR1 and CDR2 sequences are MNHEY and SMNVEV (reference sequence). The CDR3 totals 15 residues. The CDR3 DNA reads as TGTGCCAGCAGTTCCACGAGACAGGGCGGGGAGACCCAGTACTTC. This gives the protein CASSSTRQGGETQYF.

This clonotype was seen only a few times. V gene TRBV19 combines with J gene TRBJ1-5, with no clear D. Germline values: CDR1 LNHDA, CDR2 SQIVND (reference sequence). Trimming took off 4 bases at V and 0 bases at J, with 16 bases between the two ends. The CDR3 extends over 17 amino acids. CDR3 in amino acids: CASSTRLSRDSNQPQHF. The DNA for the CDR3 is TGTGCCAGTAGTACTCGGCTTTCGAGGGATAGCAATCAGCCCCAGCATTTT.

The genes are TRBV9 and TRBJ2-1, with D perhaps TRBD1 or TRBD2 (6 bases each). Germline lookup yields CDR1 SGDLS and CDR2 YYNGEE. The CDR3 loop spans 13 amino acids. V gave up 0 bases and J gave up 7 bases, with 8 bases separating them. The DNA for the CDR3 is TGTGCCAGCAGCGTAGAAGGGGGGAATGAGCAGTTCTTC. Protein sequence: CASSVEGGNEQFF.

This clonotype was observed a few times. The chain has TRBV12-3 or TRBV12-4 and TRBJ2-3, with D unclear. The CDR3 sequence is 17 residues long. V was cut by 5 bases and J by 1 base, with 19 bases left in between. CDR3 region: CASSPTSLGLRTDTQYF. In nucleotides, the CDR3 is TGTGCCAGCAGTCCAACATCACTCGGCCTCCGCACAGATACGCAGTATTTT.

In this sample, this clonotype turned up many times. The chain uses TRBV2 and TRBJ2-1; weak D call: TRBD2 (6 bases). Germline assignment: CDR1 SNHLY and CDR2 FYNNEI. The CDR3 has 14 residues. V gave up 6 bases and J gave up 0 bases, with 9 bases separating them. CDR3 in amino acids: CASRAGSSYNEQFF. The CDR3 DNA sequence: TGTGCCAGCAGGGCGGGAAGCTCCTACAATGAGCAGTTCTTC.

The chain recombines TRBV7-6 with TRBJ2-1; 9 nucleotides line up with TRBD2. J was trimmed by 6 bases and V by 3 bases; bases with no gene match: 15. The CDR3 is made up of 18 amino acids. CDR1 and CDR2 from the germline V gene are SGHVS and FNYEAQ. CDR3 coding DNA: TGTGCCAGCAGCTTGGGGGGAGGTACCCTAGCGGGGTTCAATGAGCAGTTCTTC. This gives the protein CASSLGGGTLAGFNEQFF.